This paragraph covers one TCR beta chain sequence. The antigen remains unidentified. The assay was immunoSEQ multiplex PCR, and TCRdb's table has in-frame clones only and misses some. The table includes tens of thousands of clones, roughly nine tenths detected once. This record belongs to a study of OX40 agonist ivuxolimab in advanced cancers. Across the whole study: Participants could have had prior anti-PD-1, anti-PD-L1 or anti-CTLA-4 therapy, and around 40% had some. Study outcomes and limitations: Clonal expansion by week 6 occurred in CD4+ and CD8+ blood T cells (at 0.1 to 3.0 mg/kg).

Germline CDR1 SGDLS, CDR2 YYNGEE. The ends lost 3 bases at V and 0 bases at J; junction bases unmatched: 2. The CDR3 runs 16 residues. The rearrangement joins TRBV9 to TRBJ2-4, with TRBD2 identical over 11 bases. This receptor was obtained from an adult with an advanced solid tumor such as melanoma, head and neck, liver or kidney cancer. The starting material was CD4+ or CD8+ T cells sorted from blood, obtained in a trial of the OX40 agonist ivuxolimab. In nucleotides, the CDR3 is TGTGCCAGCAGCGATACTAGCGGGGGAGCCAAAAACATTCAGTACTTC. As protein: CASSDTSGGAKNIQYF. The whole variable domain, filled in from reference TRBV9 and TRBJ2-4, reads DSGVTQTPKHLITATGQRVTLRCSPRSGDLSVYWYQQSLDQGLQFLIQYYNGEERAKGNILERFSAQQFPDLHSELNLSSLELGDSALYFCASSDTSGGAKNIQYFGAGTRLSVL.